This TCR beta chain was documented in a study of glioma-infiltrating T cells. The CDR3 length is 13 residues. Trimming cost V 2 bases and J 5 bases, with 8 bases left between them. CDR1 is SGHVS and CDR2 is FNYEAQ in the germline V gene. The iRepertoire nested amplicon-rescue multiplex PCR amplified TCR alpha and beta CDR3s from RNA. MiXCR was run by TCRdb on the multiplex PCR reads, yielding one entry per CDR3 protein. The sample shows about 140,000 distinct CDR3 sequences, about 39% of them seen only once. This clonotype was seen only a few times. The sequence was collected from a human donor with low-grade glioma or glioblastoma, undergoing nonglioma brain surgery, or in good health (not recorded which). The rearrangement links TRBV7-6 to TRBJ2-3; no definite D call. The sample consisted of glioma tissue, nonneoplastic brain tissue, or PBMCs (not recorded which). The CDR3 nucleotides are TGTGCCAGCAGCTTAAACGGGCGAGATACGCAGTATTTT. It translates to CASSLNGRDTQYF.